These 19 T cell receptor beta chains share one sample of origin, sequenced in a study of CD8+ T cells in alopecia areata. TCR sequencing used cDNA made by reverse transcription of extracted RNA. Sequencing was performed with immunoSEQ multiplex PCR; in TCRdb, only in-frame clones are kept and a portion is missing. The table records 100,000 to 150,000 clones, 45% to 50% of them present only once. The source was CD8+ T cells sorted from blood, collected at week 0. The receptors shown here come from a human donor with alopecia areata.

CDR3 residues: CASSVGQGITDTQYF. CDR3 in DNA: TGTGCCAGCAGCGTAGGGCAGGGAATCACAGATACGCAGTATTTT. This chain connects TRBV9 to TRBJ2-3; D might be TRBD1 (5 bases). This CDR3 is built from 15 residues. Germline CDR1 and CDR2: SGDLS and YYNGEE. Trimming took off 0 bases at V and 2 bases at J, with 10 bases between the two ends.

This clone was picked up one time. The chain joins TRBV27 to TRBJ2-7; D unclear. The germline V gene encodes CDR1 MNHEY and CDR2 SMNVEV (reference sequence). The length of the CDR3 is 16 residues. V was pared by 5 bases and J by 2 bases, with 19 bases between. The CDR3: CASSPESAVSPYEQYF. Written as DNA, the CDR3 is TGTGCCAGCAGTCCAGAATCGGCAGTTTCCCCCTACGAGCAGTACTTC.

The chain carries TRBV6-5 and TRBJ2-7, with 7 bases lining up with TRBD1. V lost 4 bases and J lost 5; bases outside the gene matches: 8. Germline values: CDR1 MNHEY, CDR2 SVGAGI. The CDR3 runs 14 residues. Written as DNA, the CDR3 is TGTGCCAGCAGTTCCCCGAACAGGGGAGACGAGCAGTACTTC. It is translated as CASSSPNRGDEQYF.

The chain has TRBV30 and TRBJ2-3; D is ambiguous. The CDR3 spans 14 residues. CDR1 is GTSNPN and CDR2 is SVGIG in the germline V gene (reference sequence). Trimming cost V 0 bases and J 2 bases, with 9 bases left between them. The DNA for the CDR3 is TGTGCCTGGAGTGTCTCGGGTGCCACAGATACGCAGTATTTT. It yields the protein CAWSVSGATDTQYF.

This clone was counted ten times or more. The chain employs TRBV29-1 and TRBJ2-7, with TRBD1 matching 9 bases. With V trimmed by 4 bases and J by 5 bases, 3 bases remained unmatched. Germline CDR1 and CDR2: SQVTM and ANQGSEA. CDR3 length: 12 residues. The CDR3 loop reads CSVGTGVDEQYF. In DNA, the CDR3 is TGCAGCGTTGGGACAGGGGTGGACGAGCAGTACTTC.

The V and J genes are TRBV6-5 and TRBJ2-4, with TRBD2 matching 8 bases. V lost 6 bases to trimming and J lost 14 bases; unmatched junction nucleotides: 15. Germline V gives CDR1 MNHEY, CDR2 SVGAGI. This CDR3 region has 14 residues. The CDR3 sequence is CASRILAELSLEYF. DNA of the CDR3: TGTGCCAGCAGAATACTAGCGGAACTCTCCCTGGAGTACTTC.

This clone was recorded a few times. The rearrangement joins TRBV2 to TRBJ2-7; D ambiguous. The V end was cut by 1 base, the J end by 3 bases, with 4 bases between. The CDR3 extends over 12 amino acids. The germline gives CDR1 SNHLY, CDR2 FYNNEI. The CDR3 sequence: CASSEENYEQYF. As DNA, the CDR3 is TGTGCCAGCAGTGAAGAGAACTACGAGCAGTACTTC.

This chain joins TRBV27 and TRBJ2-7; possibly TRBD1 for D (6 bases). Trimming removed 6 bases from V and 4 bases from J, with 19 bases in between. The germline V gene has CDR1 MNHEY and CDR2 SMNVEV (reference sequence). This CDR3 has 15 amino acids. The CDR3 reads CASSQSGQDYYEQYF. For the CDR3, the DNA is TGTGCCAGCAGCCAGTCGGGACAAGACTATTACGAGCAGTACTTC.

The genes are TRBV7-9 and TRBJ2-1; D not resolved. Deletions cut 5 bases from V and 4 bases from J, with 9 bases between. Per the germline V gene, CDR1 is SEHNR and CDR2 is FQNEAQ (reference sequence). The CDR3 extends over 13 amino acids. This CDR3 is CASSPDGYNEQFF. CDR3 bases: TGTGCCAGCAGCCCTGACGGGTACAATGAGCAGTTCTTC.

This clone has more than one count but fewer than ten. V is TRBV6-5 and J is TRBJ2-2; D unclear. V was trimmed by 4 bases and J by 7 bases, leaving 4 bases between them. The CDR3 length is 11 residues. Germline CDR1 reads MNHEY; CDR2 reads SVGAGI. The CDR3 DNA sequence: TGTGCCAGCAGTTTTGGCGGGGAGCTGTTTTTT. This codes for CASSFGGELFF.

The V call is TRBV7-3, the J call TRBJ1-2; no definite D call. The V end lost 5 bases, the J end lost 7 bases, and 8 bases lay between the germline ends. The germline CDR1 and CDR2 sequences are SGHTA and FQGTGA. CDR3 length: 11 amino acids. The CDR3 region is CASSPVVGYTF. The CDR3, as DNA: TGTGCCAGCAGCCCAGTAGTTGGCTACACCTTC. The entire variable domain, with the rest obtained from reference TRBV7-3 and TRBJ1-2, is as follows: GAGVSQTPSNKVTEKGKYVELRCDPISGHTALYWYRQSLGQGPEFLIYFQGTGAADDSGLPNDRFFAVRPEGSVSTLKIQRTERGDSAVYLCASSPVVGYTFGSGTRLTVV.

The chain carries TRBV29-1 and TRBJ1-2, with a possible D match to TRBD1 (5 bases). The CDR3 is made up of 14 amino acids. From germline, CDR1 is SQVTM and CDR2 ANQGSEA. Trimming left V 1 base short and J 1 base short, with 10 bases between. The CDR3 DNA is TGCAGCGTTGAAGCGGGGGGAAGTAACTATGGCTACACCTTC. The encoded protein is CSVEAGGSNYGYTF.

This rearrangement joins TRBV30 to TRBJ2-5; D possibly corresponds to TRBD2 (6 bases). Germline CDR1 GTSNPN, CDR2 SVGIG (reference sequence). The CDR3 contains 14 residues. Deletions cut 5 bases from V and 5 bases from J, with 18 bases between. The CDR3 DNA reads as TGTGCCTGGTCAAGCGGGCAGGGTAAGGAGACCCAGTACTTC. It encodes CAWSSGQGKETQYF.

The V gene is TRBV6-5, the J gene TRBJ2-3; D remains unclear. Trimming removed 6 bases from V and 4 bases from J, with 11 bases in between. The CDR3 sequence is 13 residues long. CDR1 is MNHEY, CDR2 SVGAGI, per germline. The CDR3 DNA reads as TGTGCCAGCAGGGGTTCTGATGCAGATACGCAGTATTTT. It specifies CASRGSDADTQYF.

This clone was found once. This chain joins TRBV30 and TRBJ1-5; 7 bases are a match to TRBD1. CDR3 length: 14 amino acids. V trimming: 2 bases; J trimming: 7 bases; junction bases outside the gene matches: 8. Germline V gives CDR1 GTSNPN, CDR2 SVGIG (reference sequence). The DNA for the CDR3 is TGTGCCTGGAGTCTGGACAGGCGGTGCCAGCCCCAGCATTTT. Amino acids: CAWSLDRRCQPQHF.

In this sample, this clone turned up a few times. The V call is TRBV6-5, the J call TRBJ2-2; a weak D match, TRBD2 (5 bases). Germline assignment: CDR1 MNHEY and CDR2 SVGAGI. V lost 0 bases, J lost 5 bases, and 10 bases lay in between. This CDR3 has 15 amino acids. This chain's CDR3 is CASSYSEEGTGELFF. The CDR3, as DNA: TGTGCCAGCAGTTACTCGGAAGAGGGAACCGGGGAGCTGTTTTTT.

The rearrangement uses TRBV29-1 and TRBJ1-1; TRBD1 is a possible D gene (5 bases). CDR3 size: 15 residues. V lost 4 bases and J 4 bases, leaving 19 bases between the germline ends. Germline assignment: CDR1 SQVTM and CDR2 ANQGSEA. This CDR3 reads CSVGGTDIGRTEAFF. CDR3 in DNA: TGCAGCGTTGGGGGGACGGACATTGGGCGCACTGAAGCTTTCTTT.

V is TRBV7-9 and J is TRBJ1-1, with a weak D call TRBD1 (5 bases). The germline V gene encodes CDR1 SEHNR and CDR2 FQNEAQ (reference sequence). The CDR3 loop spans 13 amino acids. The ends were cut back, 6 bases at V and 7 bases at J, with 15 bases in the middle. The CDR3, as DNA: TGTGCCAGCAGGGGTACCGGACAATTTGAAGCTTTCTTT. This encodes CASRGTGQFEAFF.

The V and J genes are TRBV18 and TRBJ2-5; D remains ambiguous. From germline, CDR1 is KGHSH and CDR2 LQKENI. With 2 bases removed from V and 0 bases from J, the gap between germline ends came to 4 bases. The CDR3 runs 13 residues. The CDR3 reads CASSPTHQETQYF. DNA of the CDR3: TGTGCCAGCTCACCAACCCACCAAGAGACCCAGTACTTC. Full variable domain (outside the CDR3, taken from reference TRBV18 and TRBJ2-5): NAGVMQNPRHLVRRRGQEARLRCSPMKGHSHVYWYRQLPEEGLKFMVYLQKENIIDESGMPKERFSAEFPKEGPSILRIQQVVRGDSAAYFCASSPTHQETQYFGPGTRLLVL.